The present T cell receptor beta chain was sequenced within a study of glioma-infiltrating T cells after dendritic cell vaccination. As to time point: after dendritic cell vaccination, including at tumor progression/relapse. The germline CDR1 and CDR2 sequences are SGHDN and FVKESK. V was cut by 4 bases and J by 4 bases, with 10 bases left in between. CDR3 length: 13 amino acids. This clone appeared once. Sequencing was performed with immunoSEQ multiplex PCR; in TCRdb, only in-frame clones are kept and a portion is missing. Of 100,000 to 120,000 clones in the sample, around 90% were seen once. The TCR originated in a human donor with glioblastoma. The V gene is TRBV14, the J gene TRBJ1-1; the D is unclear. The sample was blood, taken after dendritic cell vaccination. The DNA for the CDR3 is TGTGCCAGCAGCCCGTTCGGAGGCACTGAAGCTTTCTTT. As protein: CASSPFGGTEAFF.